The rows below give T cell receptor beta chains drawn from one sample of a study of regulatory T cells in long-lasting Graves disease. TCRdb fed the multiplex PCR reads into MiXCR, producing one record per CDR3 protein. Here the sample spans roughly 510,000 distinct CDR3 sequences, roughly 16% being singletons. These data also featured in a second study, about T cells in Graves' hyperthyroidism and ophthalmopathy.

The specimen was peripheral blood mononuclear cells (PBMCs), collected at new diagnosis, from a patient treated with antithyroid drugs. The receptors originated from a man in his late teens or twenties with Graves disease. Each CDR3 is given with its conserved first and last residue. The D gene is left open where the match is weak. Clone size is not always given. Where it is, it says once, few, many or a class for expanded clones.

CDR3nt: TGTGCCAGCACTCTGGGGACCTTCAAAGGGGAGCAGTACTTC
CDR3aa: CASTLGTFKGEQYF
v_gene: TRBV7-2
d_gene: NA
j_gene: TRBJ2-7
abundance: many

CDR3nt: TGTGCCAGTAGTATACGTGGCGACTCCTACGAGCAGTACTTC
CDR3aa: CASSIRGDSYEQYF
v_gene: TRBV19
d_gene: NA
j_gene: TRBJ2-7
abundance: many

CDR3nt: TGTGCCAGCAGTGAAGGTCCCGGGACCACCTACGAGCAGTACTTC
CDR3aa: CASSEGPGTTYEQYF
v_gene: TRBV2
d_gene: NA
j_gene: TRBJ2-7
abundance: many

CDR3nt: TGTGCCAGCGCTAACCGCCTGGGGGTGGGCTACGAGCAGTACTTC
CDR3aa: CASANRLGVGYEQYF
v_gene: TRBV7-9
d_gene: NA
j_gene: TRBJ2-7
abundance: many

CDR3nt: TGTGCCAGCCGGTTGGCCTACGAGCAGTACTTC
CDR3aa: CASRLAYEQYF
v_gene: TRBV2
d_gene: NA
j_gene: TRBJ2-7
abundance: many

CDR3nt: TGTGCCAGTACCCTTACCCCCGAGAGGCGCTATGGCTACACCTTC
CDR3aa: CASTLTPERRYGYTF
v_gene: TRBV19
d_gene: NA
j_gene: TRBJ1-2
abundance: few

CDR3nt: TGCAGCGTCACGACAGGCAACTCTTACGAGCAGTACTTC
CDR3aa: CSVTTGNSYEQYF
v_gene: TRBV29-1
d_gene: NA
j_gene: TRBJ2-7
abundance: few

CDR3nt: TGTGCCACCTGGGTGTGGGGATCTGGGGCCAACGTCCTGACTTTC
CDR3aa: CATWVWGSGANVLTF
v_gene: TRBV6-2/TRBV6-3
d_gene: NA
j_gene: TRBJ2-6
abundance: NA

CDR3nt: TGTGCCAGTAGTAGGGGCGACAGGATGAACACTGAAGCTTTCTTT
CDR3aa: CASSRGDRMNTEAFF
v_gene: TRBV19
d_gene: NA
j_gene: TRBJ1-1
abundance: NA

CDR3nt: TGTGCCAGCAGCCTAAGCGTTCAACAGACCCAGTACTTC
CDR3aa: CASSLSVQQTQYF
v_gene: TRBV11-3
d_gene: NA
j_gene: TRBJ2-5
abundance: NA

CDR3nt: TGTGCCTGGGGTGGGACAGGCGGCGTATCTAACTATGGCTACACCTTC
CDR3aa: CAWGGTGGVSNYGYTF
v_gene: TRBV30
d_gene: TRBD1
j_gene: TRBJ1-2
abundance: many

CDR3nt: TGTGCCAGCAGTATCGGACCCCGGGAGACCCAGTACTTC
CDR3aa: CASSIGPRETQYF
v_gene: TRBV7-2
d_gene: NA
j_gene: TRBJ2-5
abundance: NA

CDR3nt: TGTGCCAGCACCGGCGGGACTAGCGCCAATGAGCAGTTCTTC
CDR3aa: CASTGGTSANEQFF
v_gene: TRBV9
d_gene: TRBD2
j_gene: TRBJ2-1
abundance: NA

CDR3nt: TGTGCCAGCAGCGACAGGGAATTCACAGATACGCAGTATTTT
CDR3aa: CASSDREFTDTQYF
v_gene: TRBV7-2
d_gene: TRBD1
j_gene: TRBJ2-3
abundance: few

CDR3nt: TGTGCCAGCACCTTTGCGAGGGCAGGGGAGGGCTATGGCTACACCTTC
CDR3aa: CASTFARAGEGYGYTF
v_gene: TRBV2
d_gene: NA
j_gene: TRBJ1-2
abundance: NA

CDR3nt: TGCAGTGCTAGGGCCGGACTAGCGGGAGGGCGGGCAGATACGCAGTATTTT
CDR3aa: CSARAGLAGGRADTQYF
v_gene: TRBV20-1
d_gene: TRBD2
j_gene: TRBJ2-3
abundance: many

CDR3nt: TGTGCCAGCAGCTTAGAGGCTAGCGGGAGTTCCGGGGAGCTGTTTTTT
CDR3aa: CASSLEASGSSGELFF
v_gene: TRBV7-9
d_gene: TRBD2
j_gene: TRBJ2-2
abundance: few

CDR3nt: TGTGCCACCAGTGACTTTAGTGGGGAGCAGTACTTC
CDR3aa: CATSDFSGEQYF
v_gene: TRBV24-1
d_gene: NA
j_gene: TRBJ2-7
abundance: few

CDR3nt: TGTGCCAGCAGTTACACCGGGACTAGCGGGCGAGGAGAGCAGTACTTC
CDR3aa: CASSYTGTSGRGEQYF
v_gene: TRBV6-2/TRBV6-3
d_gene: TRBD2
j_gene: TRBJ2-7
abundance: many

CDR3nt: TGCGCCAGCGGGACCGGCGTTAGGAACACTGAAGCTTTCTTT
CDR3aa: CASGTGVRNTEAFF
v_gene: TRBV5-1
d_gene: NA
j_gene: TRBJ1-1
abundance: NA

CDR3nt: TGCGCCAGCAGTCCTGTGGGAGGAGCCTACGAGCAGTACTTC
CDR3aa: CASSPVGGAYEQYF
v_gene: TRBV4-1
d_gene: NA
j_gene: TRBJ2-7
abundance: few

CDR3nt: TGTGCCAGCAGCTACACAGGGGGGAGAGCTAACTATGGCTACACCTTC
CDR3aa: CASSYTGGRANYGYTF
v_gene: TRBV25-1
d_gene: TRBD1
j_gene: TRBJ1-2
abundance: NA

CDR3nt: TGTGCCAGTAGTATCACACCCGGATCCTTCGGAAGTCGCACTGAAGCTTTCTTT
CDR3aa: CASSITPGSFGSRTEAFF
v_gene: TRBV19
d_gene: NA
j_gene: TRBJ1-1
abundance: NA

CDR3nt: TGTGCCAGCAGCTTATTTCGGGTTAGCTCCTACGAGCAGTACTTC
CDR3aa: CASSLFRVSSYEQYF
v_gene: TRBV7-3
d_gene: NA
j_gene: TRBJ2-7
abundance: many

CDR3nt: TGTGCCAGCATCAAACGACAGGGGAAGAACTACGAGCAGTACTTC
CDR3aa: CASIKRQGKNYEQYF
v_gene: TRBV6-4
d_gene: TRBD1
j_gene: TRBJ2-7
abundance: NA

CDR3nt: TGCAGTGCTAGAACAGGGGTGTACTACGAGCAGTACTTC
CDR3aa: CSARTGVYYEQYF
v_gene: TRBV20-1
d_gene: TRBD1
j_gene: TRBJ2-7
abundance: few

CDR3nt: TGTGCCAGCAGATGGGACTTCTACAATGAGCAGTTCTTC
CDR3aa: CASRWDFYNEQFF
v_gene: TRBV11-2
d_gene: NA
j_gene: TRBJ2-1
abundance: NA

CDR3nt: TGCGCCAGCAGCCAAGCCTCGGGACTGACTCTTTCCTCTCGGACGATTTTGGAATTC
CDR3aa: CASSQASGLTLSSRTILEF
v_gene: TRBV4-1
d_gene: NA
j_gene: TRBJ2-7
abundance: NA

CDR3nt: TGTGCCAGTAGTATATCCAGGAACAATGAGCAGTTCTTC
CDR3aa: CASSISRNNEQFF
v_gene: TRBV19
d_gene: NA
j_gene: TRBJ2-1
abundance: few

CDR3nt: TGCAGCCTTGCCTGGGGTTGGGACACTGAAGCTTTCTTT
CDR3aa: CSLAWGWDTEAFF
v_gene: TRBV29-1
d_gene: NA
j_gene: TRBJ1-1
abundance: few

CDR3nt: TGTGCCAGCACCTTCACAGGGACAACCTACGAGCAGTACTTC
CDR3aa: CASTFTGTTYEQYF
v_gene: TRBV6-1
d_gene: NA
j_gene: TRBJ2-7
abundance: NA

CDR3nt: TGTGCCACCAGTGACACGGGACTGGGTGGGGGGAATGAGCAGTTCTTC
CDR3aa: CATSDTGLGGGNEQFF
v_gene: TRBV24-1
d_gene: NA
j_gene: TRBJ2-1
abundance: NA

CDR3nt: TGTGCCAGCAGCGCAGCCGAAGGACTAGCGGGGTACAATGAGCAGTTCTTC
CDR3aa: CASSAAEGLAGYNEQFF
v_gene: TRBV7-8
d_gene: TRBD2
j_gene: TRBJ2-1
abundance: many

CDR3nt: TGTGCCAGCAGCTTAGGGAGGACGGGACGCACAGATACGCAGTATTTT
CDR3aa: CASSLGRTGRTDTQYF
v_gene: TRBV7-3
d_gene: NA
j_gene: TRBJ2-3
abundance: few

CDR3nt: TGTGCCAGCAGCTTTCAGCTGGGACAGGGTTTTCTTCAGCCCCAGCATTTT
CDR3aa: CASSFQLGQGFLQPQHF
v_gene: TRBV7-2
d_gene: TRBD1
j_gene: TRBJ1-5
abundance: NA

CDR3nt: TGTGCCAGTAGTATTCGCGCCGGGATTACAAGCTATGAGCAGTTCTTC
CDR3aa: CASSIRAGITSYEQFF
v_gene: TRBV19
d_gene: NA
j_gene: TRBJ2-1
abundance: few

CDR3nt: TGTGCCAGCAGCCGAATAAGCGCGGGACTTTCCTCCTACAATGAGCAGTTCTTC
CDR3aa: CASSRISAGLSSYNEQFF
v_gene: TRBV3-1
d_gene: NA
j_gene: TRBJ2-1
abundance: NA